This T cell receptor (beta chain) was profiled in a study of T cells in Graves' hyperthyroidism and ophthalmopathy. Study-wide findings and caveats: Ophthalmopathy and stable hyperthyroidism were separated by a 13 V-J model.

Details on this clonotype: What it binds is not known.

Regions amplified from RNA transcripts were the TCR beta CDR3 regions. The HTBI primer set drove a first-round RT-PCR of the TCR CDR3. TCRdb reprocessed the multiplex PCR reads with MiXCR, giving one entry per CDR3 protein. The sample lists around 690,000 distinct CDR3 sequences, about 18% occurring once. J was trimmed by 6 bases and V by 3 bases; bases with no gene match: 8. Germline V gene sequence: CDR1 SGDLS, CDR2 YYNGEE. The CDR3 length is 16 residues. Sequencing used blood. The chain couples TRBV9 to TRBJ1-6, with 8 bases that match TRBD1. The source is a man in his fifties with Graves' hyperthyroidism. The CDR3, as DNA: TGTGCCAGCAGCGCAGAGACAGGGGTGGTTAATTCACCCCTCCACTTT. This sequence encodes CASSAETGVVNSPLHF.